Below, 22 T cell receptor beta chains from the same sample are listed, as sequenced in a study of T cell repertoires in cytomegalovirus infection. MiXCR, applied by TCRdb to the reads, yields one record per CDR3 protein. The sample lists hundreds of thousands of distinct CDR3 sequences, roughly a quarter seen once, with less than 9.5% in the top ten. Sequences were obtained from CD8+ T cells from PBMCs. The receptor set was obtained from a human donor in good health (CMV status not recorded). Some clones in this sample may be carry-over from other donors' samples.

In the case of this clonotype: With a much larger clone just one base away, this may be a read error. The chain employs TRBV6-1 and TRBJ1-2, with 8 bases fitting TRBD1. The CDR3 totals 15 residues. The germline V gene encodes CDR1 MNHNS and CDR2 SASEGT. Here the CDR3 DNA reads TGTGCCAACAGTCCCCGGACAGGGCGAATTGATGGCTACACCTTC. It encodes CANSPRTGRIDGYTF.

This clonotype was seen a few times. The chain employs TRBV11-3 and TRBJ1-1; D possibly corresponds to TRBD1 (5 bases). V was shortened by 5 bases and J by 4 bases, with 20 bases between the two germline ends. The CDR3 has 16 residues. CDR1 and CDR2 from the germline V gene are SGHNT and YENEEA. CDR3 sequence reads: CASSPRGTPQGTEAFF. In nucleotides, the CDR3 is TGTGCCAGCAGCCCCCGCGGGACCCCCCAAGGCACTGAAGCTTTCTTT.

Concerning this clonotype: Sequence at one end of the junction differs from germline and may be a read error. The chain uses TRBV7-9 and TRBJ2-4; D is perhaps TRBD2 (5 bases). Germline V gene sequence: CDR1 SEHNR, CDR2 FQNEAQ (reference sequence). This CDR3 is built from 14 residues. This CDR3 is CASSLVLAENIQYF. DNA for the CDR3: TGTGCCAGCAGCTTAGTCCTAGCCGAAAACATTCAGTACTTC.

This clonotype appeared many times. The chain joins TRBV7-6 to TRBJ2-7, with D possibly matching TRBD2 (5 bases). This CDR3 contains 13 residues. CDR1 is SGHVS, CDR2 FNYEAQ, per germline. V lost 5 bases to trimming and J lost 1 base, with 9 bases between them. The chain's CDR3 is CASSEGGSYEQYV. The CDR3 DNA follows: TGTGCCAGCAGCGAAGGCGGGTCCTACGAGCAGTACGTC.

This chain connects TRBV7-6 to TRBJ2-7, with D perhaps TRBD2 (5 bases). The germline CDR1 and CDR2 sequences are SGHVS and FNYEAQ. V gave up 4 bases and J gave up 6 bases, with 19 bases separating them. The CDR3 totals 15 residues. This chain's CDR3 is CASSSAGGGFGEQYF. Written as DNA, the CDR3 is TGTGCCAGCAGCTCAGCCGGAGGAGGTTTCGGCGAGCAGTACTTC.

This clonotype was counted only a few times. CDR3 residues: CGSKGMRLAGGHEQFF. The CDR3 nucleotides read TGTGGATCTAAAGGCATGCGACTAGCGGGGGGGCACGAGCAGTTCTTC. This chain uses TRBV28 with TRBJ2-1, with TRBD2 matching 14 bases. CDR3 size: 16 residues. Germline CDR1 is MDHEN and CDR2 is SYDVKM.

V and J are TRBV20-1 and TRBJ1-2; D ambiguous. Trimming stripped 2 bases from V and 2 bases from J, with 12 bases between. Germline V gene data show CDR1 as DFQATT and CDR2 as SNEGSKA (reference sequence). This CDR3 contains 14 residues. This CDR3 reads CSARKKQLNYGYTF. CDR3 in DNA: TGCAGTGCTAGAAAAAAACAGTTGAACTATGGCTACACCTTC.

Only one count was recorded for this clonotype. V usage is TRBV23-1 and J usage is TRBJ2-1, with D tentatively TRBD2 (5 bases). TRBV23-1 counts as an open reading frame of uncertain function. Trimming took off 2 bases at V and 5 bases at J, with 13 bases between the two ends. The length of the CDR3 is 15 residues. The CDR3 here is CASSQLPGGHNEQFF. The DNA for the CDR3 is TGCGCCAGCAGTCAACTGCCAGGCGGGCACAATGAGCAGTTCTTC.

This chain uses TRBV6-2 or TRBV6-3 with TRBJ1-1; D is undetermined. This CDR3 spans 15 amino acids. Germline V gene lookup returns CDR1 MNHEY and CDR2 SVGEGT. Trimming removed 0 bases from V and 4 bases from J, with 12 bases in between. The DNA for the CDR3 is TGTGCCAGCAGTTACTCGATGGTCGGGGTCACTGAAGCTTTCTTT. Protein: CASSYSMVGVTEAFF.

The chain carries TRBV20-1 and TRBJ2-5, with 11 bases fitting TRBD2. The CDR3 covers 16 residues. V lost 2 bases to trimming and J lost 1 base; unmatched junction nucleotides: 6. Germline V CDR1 and CDR2: DFQATT, SNEGSKA (reference sequence). CDR3 amino acids: CSARIGTSGTQETQYF. CDR3 bases: TGCAGTGCTAGAATCGGGACTAGCGGAACCCAAGAGACCCAGTACTTC.

The chain carries TRBV5-6 and TRBJ1-6; possible D gene TRBD1, 6 bases. V was cut by 4 bases and J by 9 bases, with 14 bases left in between. CDR1 is SGHDT, CDR2 YYEEEE, per germline. CDR3 length: 14 amino acids. In DNA, the CDR3 is TGTGCCAGCAGCCCAGGACAGAAAAGTTCACCCCTCCACTTT. It specifies CASSPGQKSSPLHF.

The chain carries TRBV19 and TRBJ2-1; 11 bases map to TRBD2. CDR1 and CDR2 (germline): LNHDA, SQIVND (reference sequence). The CDR3 has 17 amino acids. J gave up 8 bases and V 5 bases, and 14 bases lay outside the gene matches. The CDR3 region has the DNA TGTGCCAGTAGTCTCGTAGCGGGGGGGCCGTTTGGAGATGAGCAGTTCTTC. This codes for CASSLVAGGPFGDEQFF. The full variable domain, its missing parts supplied by reference TRBV19 and TRBJ2-1, is DGGITQSPKYLFRKEGQNVTLSCEQNLNHDAMYWYRQDPGQGLRLIYYSQIVNDFQKGDIAEGYSVSREKKESFPLTVTSAQKNPTAFYLCASSLVAGGPFGDEQFFGPGTRLTVL.

The chain carries TRBV29-1 and TRBJ1-1; D might be TRBD1 (5 bases). From germline, CDR1 is SQVTM and CDR2 ANQGSEA. The CDR3 has 12 residues. V was clipped by 3 bases and J by 4 bases, with 9 bases between them. The CDR3 bases are TGCAGCGTTGAGGCGGGGGTCACTGAAGCTTTCTTT. Protein: CSVEAGVTEAFF.

V and J are TRBV6-6 and TRBJ2-3, with 9 positions matching TRBD2. The CDR3 sequence is 13 residues long. In germline, CDR1 is MNHNY, CDR2 SVGAGI (reference sequence). Trimming removed 9 bases from V and 6 bases from J; junction bases left unmatched: 7. The CDR3, as DNA: TGTGCCAGTCGACTAGCGGAAGGGGATACGCAGTATTTT. This encodes CASRLAEGDTQYF.

V usage is TRBV20-1 and J usage is TRBJ2-5; D may be TRBD2 (7 bases). CDR3 length: 15 residues. V dropped 0 bases and J dropped 5 bases, with 16 bases sitting between them. CDR1 DFQATT and CDR2 SNEGSKA come from the germline V gene (reference sequence). The CDR3 here is CSAREGGGPRETQYF. In nucleotides, the CDR3 is TGCAGTGCTAGAGAGGGGGGGGGGCCTCGGGAGACCCAGTACTTC.

The chain carries TRBV6-5 and TRBJ2-5, with D possibly matching TRBD1 (5 bases). Trimming pared 7 bases from V and 7 bases from J, leaving 16 bases between. The CDR3 runs 13 residues. Germline V gives CDR1 MNHEY, CDR2 SVGAGI. The CDR3 sequence is CASKRTSPGTQYF. The CDR3 region has the DNA TGTGCCAGCAAGAGGACATCACCAGGGACCCAGTACTTC.

The chain employs TRBV6-5 and TRBJ2-2, with TRBD1 matching 8 bases. The germline CDR1 and CDR2 sequences are MNHEY and SVGAGI. The CDR3 consists of 18 residues. The trim removed 2 bases at V and 3 bases at J, leaving 11 bases unmatched. The CDR3 DNA sequence: TGTGCCAGCAGTTACAAGCAACGACAGGGGAAGTACACCGGGGAGCTGTTTTTT. Translating gives CASSYKQRQGKYTGELFF.

This clonotype was seen only a few times. In nucleotides, the CDR3 is TGTGCCAGCAGTTACTCCGGGGAAGTATATGGCTACACCTTC. Protein product: CASSYSGEVYGYTF. The gene calls are TRBV6-5 and TRBJ1-2; D is uncertain. The CDR3 has 14 residues. With 0 bases removed from V and 5 bases from J, the gap between germline ends came to 10 bases. Per germline, CDR1 MNHEY and CDR2 SVGAGI.

This clonotype was seen more than once but under ten times. The V call is TRBV7-6, the J call TRBJ1-1; D call uncertain. The CDR3 consists of 18 residues. V was cut by 4 bases and J by 2 bases, with 23 bases left in between. CDR1 is SGHVS, CDR2 FNYEAQ, per germline. The DNA of the CDR3 is TGTGCCAGCAGCTCCCAGTGGCTAGGGAGAGGGTTAAACACTGAAGCTTTCTTT. Its translation: CASSSQWLGRGLNTEAFF.

Concerning this clonotype: Compared with germline, one end of the junction differs, possibly owing to a read error. The CDR3 region has the DNA TGTGCCACCAGCAGAGATGTCATCTCCAACAATGAGCAGTTCTTC. Its protein is CATSRDVISNNEQFF. The V gene is TRBV15, the J gene TRBJ2-1; D remains ambiguous. This CDR3 is 15 amino acids long. The V gene's germline CDR1 is LNHNV and CDR2 YYDKDF (reference sequence).

The J gene is TRBJ1-1, the V gene TRBV2; D unresolved. V shed 10 bases and J shed 2 bases, with 17 bases lying between them. The CDR3 is 14 residues long. Germline CDR1 SNHLY, CDR2 FYNNEI. In DNA, the CDR3 is TGTGCCAACCCCGACACCCCGGGAAACACTGAAGCTTTCTTT. Translated, it gives CANPDTPGNTEAFF.

This clonotype appeared many times. The rearrangement links TRBV7-2 to TRBJ2-1, with 7 bases fitting TRBD1. V dropped 7 bases and J dropped 14; count of bases not matched to a gene: 29. The CDR3 length is 18 residues. CDR1 is SGHTA, CDR2 FQGNSA, per germline. The CDR3 region is CASTFPANRGEMFPRKFF. The CDR3 DNA sequence: TGTGCCAGCACCTTCCCTGCCAACAGGGGCGAAATGTTTCCCCGGAAGTTCTTC.